Below, 11 T cell receptor beta chains from the same sample are listed, as sequenced in a study of blood T cell repertoires in COVID-19. TCRdb's table, derived via immunoSEQ multiplex PCR, lists solely in-frame clones and lacks some. Of 180,000 or so clones listed, around 81% are singletons. Input material: PBMCs or T cells enriched from blood (not recorded which). Every receptor here comes from a man aged 40-49 years who had recovered from COVID-19.

The CDR3 spells CASSSGQGEKLFF. The CDR3 nucleotides read TGTGCCAGCTCATCAGGACAGGGAGAAAAACTGTTTTTT. The V gene is TRBV18, the J gene TRBJ1-4; 8 nucleotides agree with TRBD1. The ends lost 5 bases at V and 8 bases at J; junction bases unmatched: 4. CDR1 KGHSH and CDR2 LQKENI come from the germline V gene. CDR3 length: 13 residues.

Here the CDR3 DNA reads TGTGCCAGCAGCTTAGCTAGCGGGAATTACAATGAGCAGTTCTTC. Residues: CASSLASGNYNEQFF. This chain connects TRBV7-2 to TRBJ2-1; 8 bases map to TRBD2. This CDR3 is built from 15 residues. Germline CDR1 SGHTA, CDR2 FQGNSA. The trim removed 0 bases at V and 4 bases at J, leaving 2 bases unmatched.

This chain uses TRBV6-5 with TRBJ1-4; D is uncertain. The CDR3 covers 14 residues. Germline V gene lookup returns CDR1 MNHEY and CDR2 SVGAGI. V was pared by 6 bases and J by 7 bases, with 15 bases between. CDR3 in amino acids: CASRPEGAFEKLFF. The CDR3 region has the DNA TGTGCCAGCAGGCCTGAGGGCGCGTTTGAAAAACTGTTTTTT.

This clone has ten or more counts. The chain is built from TRBV27 and TRBJ2-3; TRBD2 might be the D (5 bases). Trimming shortened V by 6 bases and J by 6 bases, and 22 bases separated the two germline ends. There are 16 residues in the CDR3. Germline V lookup: CDR1 MNHEY, CDR2 SMNVEV (reference sequence). The CDR3 DNA reads as TGTGCCAGCAGACCCGGGGATTCTGCCCGTACCGATACGCAGTATTTT. Protein sequence: CASRPGDSARTDTQYF.

The rearrangement uses TRBV19 and TRBJ1-5; possibly TRBD1 for D (6 bases). The CDR3 totals 16 residues. V gave up 7 bases and J gave up 1 base, with 17 bases separating them. Germline V lookup: CDR1 LNHDA, CDR2 SQIVND (reference sequence). The CDR3 DNA sequence: TGTGCCAGTATAGGGTTGGGGGCTTCAAGCAATCAGCCCCAGCATTTT. Its translation is CASIGLGASSNQPQHF.

V gene TRBV24-1 combines with J gene TRBJ1-2; perhaps TRBD1 as D (5 bases). The germline V and J ends were trimmed by 3 bases and 4 bases, with 8 bases remaining between them. From germline, CDR1 is KGHDR and CDR2 SFDVKD. The CDR3 length is 13 residues. This chain's CDR3 is CATSDVDSYGYTF. The DNA for the CDR3 is TGTGCCACCAGTGATGTAGACAGCTATGGCTACACCTTC.

This sequence joins TRBV11-2 and TRBJ2-1, with 9 bases identical to TRBD1. CDR1 and CDR2 from the germline V gene are SGHAT and FQNNGV. Unmatched junction bases numbered 1, after V lost 1 base and J lost 6 bases. This CDR3 has 14 residues. This CDR3 is CASSLGDRVNEQFF. CDR3 nucleotide sequence: TGTGCCAGCAGCTTAGGGGACAGGGTCAATGAGCAGTTCTTC. The entire variable domain, with the rest obtained from reference TRBV11-2 and TRBJ2-1, is as follows: EAGVAQSPRYKIIEKRQSVAFWCNPISGHATLYWYQQILGQGPKLLIQFQNNGVVDDSQLPKDRFSAERLKGVDSTLKIQPAKLEDSAVYLCASSLGDRVNEQFFGPGTRLTVL.

The chain couples TRBV18 to TRBJ2-7, with 9 bases that match TRBD1. Germline CDR1 KGHSH, CDR2 LQKENI. V was clipped by 6 bases and J by 7 bases; unmatched bases: 10. The CDR3 sequence is 14 residues long. The CDR3 DNA sequence: TGTGCCAGCTCCGTGGGACAGGGAAGCGGGGAGCAGTACTTC. It yields the protein CASSVGQGSGEQYF. The full variable domain, rest sourced from reference TRBV18 and TRBJ2-7, is NAGVMQNPRHLVRRRGQEARLRCSPMKGHSHVYWYRQLPEEGLKFMVYLQKENIIDESGMPKERFSAEFPKEGPSILRIQQVVRGDSAAYFCASSVGQGSGEQYFGPGTRLTVT.

The V and J genes are TRBV5-4 and TRBJ1-1, with D maybe TRBD1 (6 bases). The CDR3 totals 15 residues. Germline V gene sequence: CDR1 SGHNT, CDR2 YYREEE (reference sequence). The V and J ends lost 0 bases and 7 bases respectively, with 16 bases between them. CDR3 nucleotide sequence: TGTGCCAGCAGCTTGGATGAGGGGGTAAATGTTGAAGCTTTCTTT. Translated: CASSLDEGVNVEAFF.

This clone was found a few times. The chain is built from TRBV6-5 and TRBJ1-2; maybe TRBD1 (5 bases). Germline-derived CDR1 and CDR2 are MNHEY and SVGAGI. The CDR3 covers 13 residues. The ends were cut back, 5 bases at V and 2 bases at J, with 9 bases in the middle. CDR3 nucleotide sequence: TGTGCCAGCAGTCGGACAAGGAACTATGGCTACACCTTC. Encoded protein: CASSRTRNYGYTF.

The rearrangement links TRBV11-2 to TRBJ1-4, with 9 bases lining up with TRBD1. V dropped 5 bases and J dropped 7; count of bases not matched to a gene: 8. Germline CDR1 reads SGHAT; CDR2 reads FQNNGV. The CDR3 runs 15 residues. CDR3 coding DNA: TGTGCCAGCAGCCCCCGCAGGACAGGGGTTGAAAAACTGTTTTTT. This translates into CASSPRRTGVEKLFF.